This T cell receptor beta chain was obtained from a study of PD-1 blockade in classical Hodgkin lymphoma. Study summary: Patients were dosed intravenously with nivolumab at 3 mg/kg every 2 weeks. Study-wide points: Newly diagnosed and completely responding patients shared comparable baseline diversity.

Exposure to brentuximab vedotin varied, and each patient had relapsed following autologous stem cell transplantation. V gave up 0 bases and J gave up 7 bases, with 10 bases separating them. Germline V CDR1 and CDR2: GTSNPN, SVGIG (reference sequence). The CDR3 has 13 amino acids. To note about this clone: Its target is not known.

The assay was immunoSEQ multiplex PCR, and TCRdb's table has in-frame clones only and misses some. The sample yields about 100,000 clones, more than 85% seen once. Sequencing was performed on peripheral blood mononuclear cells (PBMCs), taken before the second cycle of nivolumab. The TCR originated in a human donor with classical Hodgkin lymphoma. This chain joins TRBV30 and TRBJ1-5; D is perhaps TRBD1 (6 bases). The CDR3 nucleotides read TGTGCCTGGAGTGTAGGGGGAAACCAGCCCCAGCATTTT. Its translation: CAWSVGGNQPQHF.